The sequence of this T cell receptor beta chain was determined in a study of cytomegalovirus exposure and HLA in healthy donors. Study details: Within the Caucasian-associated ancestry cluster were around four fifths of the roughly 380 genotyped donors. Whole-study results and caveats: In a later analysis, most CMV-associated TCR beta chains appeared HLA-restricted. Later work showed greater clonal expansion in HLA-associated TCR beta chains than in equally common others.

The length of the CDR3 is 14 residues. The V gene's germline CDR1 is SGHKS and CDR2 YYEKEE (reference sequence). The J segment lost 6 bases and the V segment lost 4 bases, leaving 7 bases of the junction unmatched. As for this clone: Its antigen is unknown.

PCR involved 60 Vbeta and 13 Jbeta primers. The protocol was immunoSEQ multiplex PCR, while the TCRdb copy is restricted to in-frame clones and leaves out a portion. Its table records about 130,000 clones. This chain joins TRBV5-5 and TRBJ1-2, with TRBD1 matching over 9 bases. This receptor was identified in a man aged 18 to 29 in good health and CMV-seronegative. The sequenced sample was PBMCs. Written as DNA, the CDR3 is TGTGCCAGCAGCGCCGTGGGACAGGGCAATGGCTACACCTTC. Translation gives CASSAVGQGNGYTF.